This entry lists 3 T cell receptor beta chains sequenced from one sample in a study of tissue T cells after allogeneic stem cell transplantation. Profiling relied on immunoSEQ multiplex PCR, and the TCRdb table lists in-frame clones only, not all of them. Here the sample spans around 6,600 clones, roughly 70% being singletons. This specimen was tissue from the stomach, taken at autopsy. These receptors all stem from a woman between 18 and 50 years old with breast cancer.

CDR3 sequence: CASSQNPGETQYF. The CDR3 DNA is TGCGCCAGCAGCCAAAACCCTGGGGAGACCCAGTACTTC. The V and J genes are TRBV4-1 and TRBJ2-5; no reliable D call. V was trimmed by 2 bases and J by 5 bases, leaving 9 bases between them. Germline V CDR1 and CDR2: MGHRA, YSYEKL. CDR3 size: 13 residues.

This chain links TRBV27 with TRBJ2-5; 7 bases line up with TRBD2. The CDR3 is made up of 14 amino acids. Germline-derived CDR1 and CDR2 are MNHEY and SMNVEV (reference sequence). V gave up 2 bases and J gave up 4 bases; unmatched junction bases: 4. CDR3 bases: TGTGCCAGCAGTTTAAACGGGGAGGGAGAGACCCAGTACTTC. This translates into CASSLNGEGETQYF.

This chain joins TRBV5-6 and TRBJ1-3, with no clear D. Trimming stripped 2 bases from V and 0 bases from J, with 9 bases between. CDR3 length equals 15 residues. Germline CDR1 SGHDT, CDR2 YYEEEE. CDR3 loop: CASSFGGLSGNTIYF. Here the CDR3 DNA reads TGTGCCAGCAGCTTTGGAGGGCTCTCTGGAAACACCATATATTTT.